Below are 5 T cell receptor beta chains sequenced from a single sample in a study of control samples from healthy donors and cancer patients. Data came from immunoSEQ multiplex PCR; TCRdb stores just in-frame clones and leaves some out. The top ten hold less than 15% of the sample, which has more than 140,000 clones, 85% to 95% seen once. Sequencing was done on a sample of blood. These receptors were collected from a man aged 35-49 years in good health.

The chain joins TRBV25-1 to TRBJ1-1; 7 nucleotides align to TRBD1. V lost 5 bases and J lost 10; bases outside the gene matches: 10. The CDR3 has 13 amino acids. Per the germline V gene, CDR1 is MGHDK and CDR2 is SYGVNS. The CDR3 spells CASSPPGTEGAFF. CDR3 coding DNA: TGTGCCAGCAGTCCGCCCGGGACAGAAGGAGCTTTCTTT.

The CDR3 here is CASSDKGTLGYEQYF. CDR3 nucleotides: TGTGCCAGCAGTGATAAAGGGACTTTAGGGTACGAGCAGTACTTC. The chain carries TRBV6-1 and TRBJ2-7; D is possibly TRBD2 (6 bases). CDR1 MNHNS and CDR2 SASEGT come from the germline V gene. V gave up 3 bases and J gave up 4 bases, with 16 bases separating them. This CDR3 has 15 amino acids.

The genes are TRBV30 and TRBJ1-5, with a possible D match to TRBD1 (6 bases). Deletions cut 3 bases from V and 11 bases from J, with 11 bases between. Germline V gene data show CDR1 as GTSNPN and CDR2 as SVGIG (reference sequence). The CDR3 extends over 11 amino acids. In DNA form, the CDR3 reads TGTGCCTGGAGCGGGGGGCTGACCCAGCATTTT. It translates to CAWSGGLTQHF.

The gene calls are TRBV2 and TRBJ1-5; a possible D gene is TRBD1 (5 bases). Germline V gene data show CDR1 as SNHLY and CDR2 as FYNNEI. The CDR3 totals 12 residues. Deletions cut 8 bases from V and 1 base from J, with 6 bases between. CDR3 nucleotides: TGTGCCAGCCGACAGAGCAATCAGCCCCAGCATTTT. Translating gives CASRQSNQPQHF.

The chain uses TRBV6-1 and TRBJ1-1; weak D call: TRBD1 (6 bases). The CDR3 runs 15 residues. Trimming removed 2 bases from V and 7 bases from J, with 17 bases in between. The V gene's germline CDR1 is MNHNS and CDR2 SASEGT. This chain's CDR3 is CASSERRGGEFEAFF. In DNA, the CDR3 is TGTGCCAGCAGTGAAAGGAGGGGGGGGGAGTTTGAAGCTTTCTTT.